This T cell receptor beta chain appears in the sequencing data of a study of PD-1 blockade in mismatch repair-deficient tumors. Study-level information: All were previously treated, progressing patients with about 12 mismatch repair-deficient cancer types.

This clone was found once. Assay used: immunoSEQ multiplex PCR; TCRdb lists only in-frame clones, some missing. The sample records around 25,000 clones, approximately 83% being singletons. The source of this sequence is an adult with mismatch repair-deficient cancer. Sequenced material: peripheral blood, taken 12 weeks after starting pembrolizumab.

In nucleotides, the CDR3 is TGTGCCCTCCTTACAGTCGGAACCACTGAAGCTTTCTTT. This sequence encodes CALLTVGTTEAFF. The V and J genes are TRBV9 and TRBJ1-1; D is undetermined. Germline V gene data show CDR1 as SGDLS and CDR2 as YYNGEE. V lost 10 bases and J lost 4, with 17 bases in between. This CDR3 spans 13 amino acids.